This TCR beta chain was documented in a study of PD-1 blockade in classical Hodgkin lymphoma. The repertoire was sequenced with immunoSEQ multiplex PCR; TCRdb's copy has only in-frame clones and lacks some. The data show under 35,000 clones, with roughly nine tenths seen just once and 1% to 1.5% held by the top ten. Noted time point: newly diagnosed, previously untreated cHL patient sample. Isolation of CD4+ T cells from thawed PBMCs was performed by magnetic negative selection. What was sequenced was CD4+ T cells from blood. The clonotype comes from a human donor with classical Hodgkin lymphoma.

CDR3 nucleotides: TGTGCCAGCAGTGAGAAGACCGCCGGAGTCTACAATGAGCAGTTCTTC. Its translation is CASSEKTAGVYNEQFF. This chain connects TRBV6-1 to TRBJ2-1; no clear D. The CDR3 is made up of 16 amino acids. V was pared by 3 bases and J by 3 bases, with 15 bases between. Germline CDR1 reads MNHNS; CDR2 reads SASEGT.